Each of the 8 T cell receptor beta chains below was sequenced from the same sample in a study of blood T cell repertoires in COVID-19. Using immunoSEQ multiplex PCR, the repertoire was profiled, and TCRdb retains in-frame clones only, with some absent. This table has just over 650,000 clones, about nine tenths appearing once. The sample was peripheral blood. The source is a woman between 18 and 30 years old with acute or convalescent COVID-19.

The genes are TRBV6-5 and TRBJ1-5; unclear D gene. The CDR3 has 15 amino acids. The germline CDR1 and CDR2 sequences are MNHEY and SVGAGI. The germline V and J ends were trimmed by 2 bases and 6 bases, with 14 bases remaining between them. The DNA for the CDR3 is TGTGCCAGCAGTTACGCGGGCGCAGGAGGTCAGCCCCAGCATTTT. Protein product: CASSYAGAGGQPQHF.

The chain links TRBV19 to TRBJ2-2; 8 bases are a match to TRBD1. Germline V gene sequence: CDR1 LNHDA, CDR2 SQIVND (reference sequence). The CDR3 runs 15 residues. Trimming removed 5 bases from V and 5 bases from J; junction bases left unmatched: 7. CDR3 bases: TGTGCCAGTAGTCCCGACAGGGGAAGTACCGGGGAGCTGTTTTTT. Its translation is CASSPDRGSTGELFF. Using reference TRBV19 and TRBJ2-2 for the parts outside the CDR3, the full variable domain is DGGITQSPKYLFRKEGQNVTLSCEQNLNHDAMYWYRQDPGQGLRLIYYSQIVNDFQKGDIAEGYSVSREKKESFPLTVTSAQKNPTAFYLCASSPDRGSTGELFFGEGSRLTVL.

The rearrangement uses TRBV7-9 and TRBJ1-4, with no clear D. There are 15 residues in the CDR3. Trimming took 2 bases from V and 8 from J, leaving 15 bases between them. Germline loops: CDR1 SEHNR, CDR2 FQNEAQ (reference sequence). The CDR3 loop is CASSLLPGSGEKLFF. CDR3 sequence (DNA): TGTGCCAGCAGCTTATTACCTGGGAGTGGAGAAAAACTGTTTTTT.

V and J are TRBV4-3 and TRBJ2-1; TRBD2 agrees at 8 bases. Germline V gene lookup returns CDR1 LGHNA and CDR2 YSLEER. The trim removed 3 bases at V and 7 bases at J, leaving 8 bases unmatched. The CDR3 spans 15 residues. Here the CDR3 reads CASSHDLSGGNEQFF. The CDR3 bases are TGCGCCAGCAGCCACGACCTCAGCGGGGGAAATGAGCAGTTCTTC.

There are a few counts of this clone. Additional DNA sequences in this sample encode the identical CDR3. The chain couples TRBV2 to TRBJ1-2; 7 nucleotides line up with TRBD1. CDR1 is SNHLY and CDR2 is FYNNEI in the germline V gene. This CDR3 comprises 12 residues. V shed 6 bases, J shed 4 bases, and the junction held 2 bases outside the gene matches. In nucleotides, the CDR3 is TGTGCCAGCAGGGGGGACAGCTATGGCTACACCTTC. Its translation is CASRGDSYGYTF.

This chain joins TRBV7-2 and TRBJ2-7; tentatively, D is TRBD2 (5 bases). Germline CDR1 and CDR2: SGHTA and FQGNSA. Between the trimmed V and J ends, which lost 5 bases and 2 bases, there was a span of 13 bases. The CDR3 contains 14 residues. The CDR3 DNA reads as TGTGCCAGCAGCCCGGGATCGGGGACCTACGAGCAGTACTTC. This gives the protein CASSPGSGTYEQYF.

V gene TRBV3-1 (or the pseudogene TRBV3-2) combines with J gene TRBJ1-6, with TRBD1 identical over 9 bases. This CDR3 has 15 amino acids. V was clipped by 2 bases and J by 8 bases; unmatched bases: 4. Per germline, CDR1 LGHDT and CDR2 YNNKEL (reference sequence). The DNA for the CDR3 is TGTGCCAGCAGCCAATGGGACAGGGATGATTCACCCCTCCACTTT. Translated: CASSQWDRDDSPLHF.

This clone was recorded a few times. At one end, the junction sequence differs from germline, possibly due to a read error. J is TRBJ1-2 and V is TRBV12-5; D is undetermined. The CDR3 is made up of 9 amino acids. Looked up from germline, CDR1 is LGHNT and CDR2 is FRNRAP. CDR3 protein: CASGIEPNF. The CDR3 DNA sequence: TGTGCTAGTGGGATCGAGCCCAACTTC.